The TCR beta chain under discussion was sequenced for a study of blood T cell repertoires in COVID-19. Study-wide context: Whether acute or convalescent, the COVID-19 samples came from the United States, Italy and Spain. T cells, B-cell-depleted T cells, or PBMCs provided the cDNA or gDNA that served as material.

In the original processing: Amplifying reference gene primers gave estimates of nucleated cell counts. Libraries were prepared by immunoSEQ multiplex PCR; TCRdb keeps only in-frame clonotypes and omits some of them. V and J calls plus clone size are reproduced from that table; the DNA served to infer D and trimming. This sample has approximately 98,000 clones, with about 80% found just once. This clone has only a few counts. The sample consisted of peripheral blood. This receptor was obtained from a man aged 55 to 70 with acute or convalescent COVID-19.

As DNA, the CDR3 is TGTGCCAGCAGTGACTCACAGGGGGCAGATACGCAGTATTTT. It is translated as CASSDSQGADTQYF. The chain couples TRBV6-4 to TRBJ2-3, with 8 bases lining up with TRBD1. The CDR3 is made up of 14 amino acids. The V gene's germline CDR1 is MRHNA and CDR2 SNTAGT. Unmatched junction bases numbered 0, after V lost 0 bases and J lost 4 bases.